The following is a TCR beta chain sequence with its context. Method: immunoSEQ multiplex PCR; TCRdb's copy keeps in-frame clones and lacks some. The table records about 150,000 clones, more than 75% of them present only once. Germline V gene data show CDR1 as SGHDT and CDR2 as YYEEEE. With 4 bases clipped from V and 2 bases from J, the junction kept 13 bases outside the gene matches. This CDR3 spans 17 amino acids. These data come from a study of blood T cell repertoires in COVID-19. The overall study: Sources were T cells, B-cell-depleted T cells, or PBMCs; the material itself was cDNA or gDNA.

Followed over time, Seattle patients had been enrolled while infection was active. The receptor's source is a man between 60 and 70 years old with COVID-19, enrolled during active disease. The sequenced sample was peripheral blood. V usage is TRBV5-6 and J usage is TRBJ1-2; 8 bases agree with TRBD1. CDR3 residues: CASSQNHPYRGNYGYTF. The CDR3 coding sequence is TGTGCCAGCAGCCAGAACCACCCTTACAGGGGGAACTATGGCTACACCTTC.